This TCR beta chain is from a study of cytomegalovirus exposure and HLA in healthy donors. Findings of the study overall: A previous analysis found most TCR beta V segments productive roughly 87% or roughly 30% of the time. Prediction of most subjects' HLA-A and HLA-B alleles by TCR beta sequences was reportedly accurate. In a later analysis, a missense DCLRE1C variant was linked to TCR beta V- and J-gene trimming.

The V end lost 2 bases, the J end lost 5 bases, and 7 bases lay between the germline ends. Germline lookup yields CDR1 GTSNPN and CDR2 SVGIG (reference sequence). The length of the CDR3 is 11 residues. As for this clone: Its antigen is currently unknown.

The PCR used 60 Vbeta and 13 Jbeta primers. Per the original methods: The count from a later analysis was 79 million or so unique TCR beta chains, around 11 million of them shared. TCRdb's copy holds only in-frame clones and misses some; the assay was immunoSEQ multiplex PCR. That table is the source of V, J and clone size, and D and trimming were worked out from the DNA. Found here are about 130,000 clones; the top ten clones hold roughly 2%. This receptor was taken from an older woman in good health and CMV-seronegative. The material sequenced was PBMCs. The chain links TRBV30 to TRBJ2-7; unclear D gene. In nucleotides, the CDR3 is TGTGCCTGGAGTAAACTGAACGAGCAGTACTTC. As protein: CAWSKLNEQYF.